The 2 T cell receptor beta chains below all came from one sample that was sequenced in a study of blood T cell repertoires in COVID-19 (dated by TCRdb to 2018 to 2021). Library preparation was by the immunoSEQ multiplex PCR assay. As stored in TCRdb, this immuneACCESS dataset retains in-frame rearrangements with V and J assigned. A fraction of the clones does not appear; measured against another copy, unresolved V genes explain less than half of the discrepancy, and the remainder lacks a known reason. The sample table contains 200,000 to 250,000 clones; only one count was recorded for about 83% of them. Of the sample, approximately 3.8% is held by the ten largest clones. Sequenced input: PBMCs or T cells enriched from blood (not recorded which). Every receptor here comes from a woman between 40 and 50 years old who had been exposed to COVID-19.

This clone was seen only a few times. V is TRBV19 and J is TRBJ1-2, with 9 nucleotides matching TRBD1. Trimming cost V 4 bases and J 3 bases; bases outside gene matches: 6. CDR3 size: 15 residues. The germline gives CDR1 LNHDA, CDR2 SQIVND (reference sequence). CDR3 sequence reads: CASSSRQGGDYGYTF. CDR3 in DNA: TGTGCCAGTAGTAGCCGACAGGGGGGGGACTATGGCTACACCTTC.

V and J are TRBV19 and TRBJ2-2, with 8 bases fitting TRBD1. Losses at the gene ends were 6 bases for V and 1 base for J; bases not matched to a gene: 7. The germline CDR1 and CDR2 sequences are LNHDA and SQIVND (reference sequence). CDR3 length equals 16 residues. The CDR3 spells CASRTLGQGNTGELFF. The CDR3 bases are TGTGCCAGTAGGACGCTTGGACAGGGGAACACCGGGGAGCTGTTTTTT.